This entry lists 30 T cell receptor beta chains sequenced from one sample in a study of blood T cell repertoires in COVID-19. Sequenced by immunoSEQ multiplex PCR; TCRdb stores in-frame clones only, minus some. The profile covers 35,000 to 45,000 clones, with over 75% appearing a single time and roughly 10% taken by the ten largest. Sequencing input: peripheral blood. The source of these receptors is a man aged 60 to 69 with active COVID-19.

V gene TRBV4-1 combines with J gene TRBJ1-2; D remains unclear. V was clipped by 4 bases and J by 5 bases, with 20 bases between them. The CDR3 has 16 amino acids. The V gene's germline CDR1 is MGHRA and CDR2 YSYEKL. The CDR3 bases are TGCGCCAGCAGCCCTAGAGAGGGCAGACATGGATATGGCTACACCTTC. This translates into CASSPREGRHGYGYTF.

This sequence joins TRBV5-4 and TRBJ2-7; 13 bases match TRBD2. With 4 bases clipped from V and 4 bases from J, the junction kept 8 bases outside the gene matches. From germline, CDR1 is SGHNT and CDR2 YYREEE (reference sequence). The CDR3 length is 16 residues. The DNA of the CDR3 is TGTGCCAGCAGCCACTCGGGACTAGCGGGATTGTACGAGCAGTACTTC. This translates into CASSHSGLAGLYEQYF.

This sequence joins TRBV6-2 or TRBV6-3 and TRBJ2-7; tentatively, D is TRBD1 (5 bases). This CDR3 is 14 amino acids long. In germline, CDR1 is MNHEY, CDR2 SVGEGT. V lost 2 bases to trimming and J lost 2 bases, with 10 bases between them. For the CDR3, the DNA is TGTGCCAGCAGTTACCGACAGTTCGCCTACGAGCAGTACTTC. Residues: CASSYRQFAYEQYF.

This clone was picked up a small number of times. This chain links TRBV29-1 with TRBJ2-2, with a possible D match to TRBD2 (5 bases). With 3 bases removed from V and 5 bases from J, the gap between germline ends came to 13 bases. The CDR3 spans 14 residues. Germline loops: CDR1 SQVTM, CDR2 ANQGSEA. The CDR3 here is CSVDEGPETGELFF. CDR3 coding DNA: TGCAGCGTTGATGAGGGTCCAGAAACCGGGGAGCTGTTTTTT.

Concerning this clone itself: At the DNA level, this CDR3 is encoded by other sequences in the same sample as well. The rearrangement links TRBV29-1 to TRBJ2-7, with TRBD2 matching 10 bases. The CDR3 covers 12 residues. The germline V gene encodes CDR1 SQVTM and CDR2 ANQGSEA. Germline trimming cut 4 bases from V and 4 bases from J; bases unmatched to any gene: 1. CDR3 amino acids: CSVGTSGYEQYF. CDR3 sequence (DNA): TGCAGCGTTGGGACTAGCGGTTACGAGCAGTACTTC.

The table lists this clone with a count of one. J is TRBJ2-1 and V is TRBV19; 7 bases fit TRBD2. Germline V gene lookup returns CDR1 LNHDA and CDR2 SQIVND (reference sequence). Losses at the gene ends were 5 bases for V and 0 bases for J; bases not matched to a gene: 4. CDR3 length equals 15 residues. CDR3 nucleotides: TGTGCCAGTAGTGACGGCGGGAGCTCCTACAATGAGCAGTTCTTC. Its translation: CASSDGGSSYNEQFF.

V and J are TRBV19 and TRBJ2-1; 9 nucleotides align to TRBD2. CDR1 and CDR2 (germline): LNHDA, SQIVND (reference sequence). Losses at the gene ends were 4 bases for V and 6 bases for J; bases not matched to a gene: 10. This CDR3 region has 16 residues. The CDR3 is CASSSLTSGSFNEQFF. The CDR3 DNA is TGTGCCAGTAGTAGCCTGACTAGCGGAAGTTTCAATGAGCAGTTCTTC.

This rearrangement joins TRBV6-2 or TRBV6-3 to TRBJ2-2, with unresolved D. Trimming stripped 2 bases from V and 6 bases from J, with 13 bases between. The germline V gene encodes CDR1 MNHEY and CDR2 SVGEGT. The CDR3 covers 15 residues. In DNA form, the CDR3 reads TGTGCCAGCAGTTACCCTTCCTCTCTACCCGGGGAGCTGTTTTTT. This translates into CASSYPSSLPGELFF.

The chain links TRBV18 to TRBJ2-3, with D uncertain. The V and J ends lost 4 bases and 6 bases respectively, with 14 bases between them. The length of the CDR3 is 14 residues. In germline, CDR1 is KGHSH, CDR2 LQKENI. CDR3 amino acids: CASSLSGSWDTQYF. The CDR3 DNA is TGTGCCAGCTCACTATCCGGGTCGTGGGATACGCAGTATTTT.

The rearrangement links TRBV5-4 to TRBJ2-7, with TRBD1 identical over 10 bases. Trimming at V came to 5 bases and at J to 0 bases, leaving 5 bases not matched to a gene. CDR1 is SGHNT and CDR2 is YYREEE in the germline V gene (reference sequence). The CDR3 is 15 amino acids. CDR3 nucleotides: TGTGCCAGCAGTCGGGGGGACAGGGGCTCCTACGAGCAGTACTTC. Its protein product is CASSRGDRGSYEQYF.

The V gene is TRBV7-9, the J gene TRBJ1-4; D ambiguous. Trimming cost V 5 bases and J 6 bases, with 16 bases left between them. The CDR3 sequence is 15 residues long. Germline-derived CDR1 and CDR2 are SEHNR and FQNEAQ (reference sequence). CDR3 in DNA: TGTGCCAGCAGCCCCGGGGAAGTAGGTGATGAAAAACTGTTTTTT. Its protein is CASSPGEVGDEKLFF.

V is TRBV10-3 and J is TRBJ2-5; D gene ambiguous. V shed 2 bases and J shed 0 bases, with 4 bases lying between them. CDR1 ENHRY and CDR2 SYGVKD come from the germline V gene. The CDR3 runs to 13 residues. The CDR3 bases are TGTGCCATCAGTGAGGACTACCAAGAGACCCAGTACTTC. It yields the protein CAISEDYQETQYF.

The V and J genes are TRBV2 and TRBJ2-7; TRBD2 matches 9 bases. The CDR3 is made up of 15 amino acids. The trim removed 3 bases at V and 6 bases at J, leaving 9 bases unmatched. Germline V gives CDR1 SNHLY, CDR2 FYNNEI. Here the CDR3 reads CASSELAGVVGEQYF. Here the CDR3 DNA reads TGTGCCAGCAGTGAGTTAGCGGGAGTCGTAGGCGAGCAGTACTTC.

The CDR3 DNA is TGTGCCACCAGCACTTGGACAGGGATGACAGATACGCAGTATTTT. Translating it yields CATSTWTGMTDTQYF. The rearrangement joins TRBV15 to TRBJ2-3, with 8 bases aligning to TRBD1. The V and J ends lost 4 bases and 3 bases, in that order; junction bases with no gene match: 6. In germline, CDR1 is LNHNV, CDR2 YYDKDF (reference sequence). The CDR3 runs 15 residues.

V is TRBV2 and J is TRBJ1-1; TRBD1 matches 7 bases. V dropped 3 bases and J dropped 0; count of bases not matched to a gene: 1. The CDR3 totals 14 residues. Germline CDR1 SNHLY, CDR2 FYNNEI. The CDR3 DNA is TGTGCCAGCAGTGAGGGACAGATGAACACTGAAGCTTTCTTT. Translating gives CASSEGQMNTEAFF.

The chain has TRBV7-3 and TRBJ2-1, with 7 bases matching TRBD1. Germline trimming cut 4 bases from V and 6 bases from J; bases unmatched to any gene: 3. The CDR3 runs 13 residues. Germline V gene data show CDR1 as SGHTA and CDR2 as FQGTGA. CDR3 in amino acids: CASSSRQGNEQFF. As DNA, the CDR3 is TGTGCCAGCAGCTCCCGACAGGGCAATGAGCAGTTCTTC.

The V and J genes are TRBV13 and TRBJ2-3; the D is unclear. CDR1 and CDR2 from the germline V gene are PRHDT and FYEKMQ (reference sequence). V lost 0 bases and J lost 2, with 12 bases in between. The CDR3 totals 16 residues. The CDR3 sequence: CASSLGLSSITDTQYF. The CDR3 bases are TGTGCCAGCAGCTTAGGCCTTAGCAGTATCACAGATACGCAGTATTTT. The full variable domain, completed using reference TRBV13 and TRBJ2-3, is AAGVIQSPRHLIKEKRETATLKCYPIPRHDTVYWYQQGPGQDPQFLISFYEKMQSDKGSIPDRFSAQQFSDYHSELNMSSLELGDSALYFCASSLGLSSITDTQYFGPGTRLTVL.

The rearrangement links TRBV30 to TRBJ1-1; no definite D call. This CDR3 is built from 12 residues. Per the germline V gene, CDR1 is GTSNPN and CDR2 is SVGIG (reference sequence). V lost 4 bases and J 1 base, leaving 7 bases between the germline ends. CDR3 sequence reads: CAWTRENTEAFF. DNA of the CDR3: TGTGCCTGGACCCGGGAGAACACTGAAGCTTTCTTT.

The rearrangement joins TRBV5-5 to TRBJ2-1; 10 bases map to TRBD1. This CDR3 has 14 residues. With V trimmed by 6 bases and J by 7 bases, 7 bases remained unmatched. Germline lookup yields CDR1 SGHKS and CDR2 YYEKEE (reference sequence). As DNA, the CDR3 is TGTGCCAGCATGGGACAGGGGATCTTAAATGAGCAGTTCTTC. This codes for CASMGQGILNEQFF.

V is TRBV7-2 and J is TRBJ2-5, with D tentatively TRBD2 (5 bases). The CDR3 has 15 amino acids. V lost 4 bases to trimming and J lost 1 base, with 13 bases between them. Germline CDR1 reads SGHTA; CDR2 reads FQGNSA. In DNA, the CDR3 is TGTGCCAGCAGCTCCGGAGGTGGGATCCAAGAGACCCAGTACTTC. Protein sequence: CASSSGGGIQETQYF.

The chain couples TRBV7-9 to TRBJ2-7; no clear D gene. The CDR3 covers 15 residues. Germline values: CDR1 SEHNR, CDR2 FQNEAQ (reference sequence). The V end lost 4 bases, the J end lost 0 bases, and 13 bases lay between the germline ends. DNA for the CDR3: TGTGCCAGCAGCTCCCGACTGGATCCCTCCTACGAGCAGTACTTC. Amino acid sequence: CASSSRLDPSYEQYF.

The chain couples TRBV6-2 or TRBV6-3 to TRBJ2-5, with 8 positions matching TRBD2. Losses at the gene ends were 5 bases for V and 5 bases for J; bases not matched to a gene: 7. The CDR3 contains 14 residues. Germline CDR1 is MNHEY and CDR2 is SVGEGT. In DNA form, the CDR3 reads TGTGCCAGCAGTCGACTAGCGAGTGGGGAGACCCAGTACTTC. Residues: CASSRLASGETQYF.

This chain uses TRBV12-3 or TRBV12-4 with TRBJ2-3, with D unclear. Trimming cost V 6 bases and J 0 bases, with 7 bases left between them. This CDR3 contains 13 residues. The DNA for the CDR3 is TGTGCCAGCAGAAAACAGAGCACAGATACGCAGTATTTT. Protein sequence: CASRKQSTDTQYF.

The chain recombines TRBV2 with TRBJ1-4; 7 bases are a match to TRBD1. CDR3 length: 15 residues. After removal of 6 bases from V and 4 bases from J, the junction contained 8 bases not matched to a gene. CDR1 and CDR2 (germline): SNHLY, FYNNEI. CDR3 protein: CASSPTGAGNEKLFF. CDR3 bases: TGTGCCAGCAGCCCCACAGGGGCGGGTAATGAAAAACTGTTTTTT.

This clone has a single count. The chain carries TRBV11-2 and TRBJ1-4, with 7 bases identical to TRBD1. The CDR3 consists of 15 residues. Germline assignment: CDR1 SGHAT and CDR2 FQNNGV. The V and J ends lost 5 bases and 7 bases, in that order; junction bases with no gene match: 10. The CDR3 nucleotides read TGTGCCAGCAGCGCGTTCAGGACAGGCGGTGAAAAACTGTTTTTT. Translation gives CASSAFRTGGEKLFF. The whole variable domain, filled in from reference TRBV11-2 and TRBJ1-4, reads EAGVAQSPRYKIIEKRQSVAFWCNPISGHATLYWYQQILGQGPKLLIQFQNNGVVDDSQLPKDRFSAERLKGVDSTLKIQPAKLEDSAVYLCASSAFRTGGEKLFFGSGTQLSVL.

This chain links TRBV5-1 with TRBJ1-5; 8 bases fit TRBD1. V trimming: 0 bases; J trimming: 4 bases; junction bases outside the gene matches: 6. The CDR3 spans 16 residues. Germline CDR1 is SGHRS and CDR2 is YFSETQ. The CDR3 loop is CASSLDPGTGNQPQHF. CDR3 coding DNA: TGCGCCAGCAGCTTGGATCCCGGGACAGGAAATCAGCCCCAGCATTTT.

The chain employs TRBV3-1 (or the pseudogene TRBV3-2) and TRBJ1-2; 10 bases agree with TRBD1. CDR3 length equals 13 residues. V shed 3 bases and J 7 bases; nucleotides not matched to a gene: 2. Germline CDR1 LGHDT, CDR2 YNNKEL (reference sequence). This CDR3 is CASSQTGGSGYTF. CDR3 nucleotides: TGTGCCAGCAGCCAGACAGGGGGCTCTGGCTACACCTTC.

This sequence joins TRBV5-1 and TRBJ2-1, with TRBD2 as a possible D gene (5 bases). Trimming left V 1 base short and J 6 bases short, with 14 bases between. Germline assignment: CDR1 SGHRS and CDR2 YFSETQ. This CDR3 contains 15 residues. The CDR3: CASSLLTLGPNEQFF. Written as DNA, the CDR3 is TGCGCCAGCAGCTTGTTGACACTAGGTCCCAATGAGCAGTTCTTC.

The V gene is TRBV18, the J gene TRBJ2-2; TRBD1 is a possible D gene (5 bases). The V gene's germline CDR1 is KGHSH and CDR2 LQKENI. The CDR3 covers 15 residues. V lost 1 base and J 2 bases, leaving 8 bases between the germline ends. CDR3 protein: CASSPQGPNTGELFF. CDR3 coding DNA: TGTGCCAGCTCACCACAGGGGCCCAACACCGGGGAGCTGTTTTTT.

This chain joins TRBV19 and TRBJ2-1, with 12 bases lining up with TRBD2. Trimming cost V 10 bases and J 4 bases; bases outside gene matches: 5. CDR3 length equals 14 residues. Per germline, CDR1 LNHDA and CDR2 SQIVND (reference sequence). In DNA form, the CDR3 reads TGTGCCATTGGACTAGCGGGGCATTACAATGAGCAGTTCTTC. Amino acid sequence: CAIGLAGHYNEQFF. Combining the CDR3 with reference TRBV19 and TRBJ2-1 gives the whole variable domain DGGITQSPKYLFRKEGQNVTLSCEQNLNHDAMYWYRQDPGQGLRLIYYSQIVNDFQKGDIAEGYSVSREKKESFPLTVTSAQKNPTAFYLCAIGLAGHYNEQFFGPGTRLTVL.